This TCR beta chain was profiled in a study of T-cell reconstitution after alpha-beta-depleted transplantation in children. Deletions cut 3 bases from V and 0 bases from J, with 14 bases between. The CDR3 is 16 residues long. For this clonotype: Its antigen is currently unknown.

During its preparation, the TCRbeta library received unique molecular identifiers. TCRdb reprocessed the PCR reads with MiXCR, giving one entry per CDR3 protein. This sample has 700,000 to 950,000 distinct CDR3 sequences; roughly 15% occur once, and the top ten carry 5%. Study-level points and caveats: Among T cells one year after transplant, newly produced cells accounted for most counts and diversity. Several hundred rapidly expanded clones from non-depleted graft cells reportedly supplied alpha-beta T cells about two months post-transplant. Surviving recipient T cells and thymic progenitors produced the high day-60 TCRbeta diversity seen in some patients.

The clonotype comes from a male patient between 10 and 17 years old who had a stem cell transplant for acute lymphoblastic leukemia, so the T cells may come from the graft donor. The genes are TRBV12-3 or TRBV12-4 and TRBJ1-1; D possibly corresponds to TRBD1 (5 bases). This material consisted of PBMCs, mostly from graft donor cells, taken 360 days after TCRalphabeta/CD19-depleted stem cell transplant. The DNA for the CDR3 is TGTGCCAGCAGTTTGAGGGGACCTTACATGAACACTGAAGCTTTCTTT. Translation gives CASSLRGPYMNTEAFF.